The next 21 T cell receptor beta chains were all read from a single sample in a study of blood T cell repertoires in COVID-19. Clones were read by immunoSEQ multiplex PCR, and TCRdb kept only the in-frame ones, dropping some. The repertoire has some 220,000 clones, about nine tenths of them found once; the top ten carry 3% to 4.5%. Sequencing was performed on PBMCs or T cells enriched from blood (not recorded which). The receptors here all came from a woman aged 35 to 49 with acute COVID-19.

This clone was observed once. This chain uses TRBV30 with TRBJ1-1, with 7 positions matching TRBD1. CDR3 length: 16 residues. V lost 2 bases to trimming and J lost 1 base; unmatched junction nucleotides: 10. The germline gives CDR1 GTSNPN, CDR2 SVGIG (reference sequence). For the CDR3, the DNA is TGTGCCTGGAGTCCCGAACACCGGGACAGGAACACTGAAGCTTTCTTT. This translates into CAWSPEHRDRNTEAFF.

The chain is built from TRBV4-3 and TRBJ1-1, with 8 positions matching TRBD1. This CDR3 contains 14 residues. V dropped 1 base and J dropped 4; count of bases not matched to a gene: 2. Per germline, CDR1 LGHNA and CDR2 YSLEER. CDR3 DNA sequence: TGCGCCAGCAGCCAAGCAGGGGGCGGCACTGAAGCTTTCTTT. This sequence encodes CASSQAGGGTEAFF.

The chain recombines TRBV15 with TRBJ1-5; D possibly corresponds to TRBD1 (5 bases). Germline loops: CDR1 LNHNV, CDR2 YYDKDF (reference sequence). Between the trimmed V and J ends, which lost 4 bases and 2 bases, there was a span of 9 bases. The CDR3 spans 14 residues. CDR3 nucleotides: TGTGCCACCAGCACCGACAGAGGCAATCAGCCCCAGCATTTT. Its protein product is CATSTDRGNQPQHF. Using reference TRBV15 and TRBJ1-5 for the parts outside the CDR3, the full variable domain is DAMVIQNPRYQVTQFGKPVTLSCSQTLNHNVMYWYQQKSSQAPKLLFHYYDKDFNNEADTPDNFQSRRPNTSFCFLDIRSPGLGDTAMYLCATSTDRGNQPQHFGDGTRLSIL.

The V gene is TRBV10-2, the J gene TRBJ1-1, with TRBD1 identical over 7 bases. The CDR3 is 14 residues long. Germline assignment: CDR1 WSHSY and CDR2 SAAADI. The J segment lost 1 base and the V segment lost 6 bases, leaving 5 bases of the junction unmatched. CDR3 sequence reads: CASRLGTANTEAFF. CDR3 bases: TGCGCCAGCAGACTCGGGACAGCGAACACTGAAGCTTTCTTT.

This chain links TRBV5-1 with TRBJ2-2, with D possibly TRBD1 on 5 matching bases. V dropped 6 bases and J dropped 3 bases, with 6 bases sitting between them. This CDR3 has 12 amino acids. In germline, CDR1 is SGHRS, CDR2 YFSETQ. CDR3 in DNA: TGCGCCAGCACCAGGGACACCGGGGAGCTGTTTTTT. Residues: CASTRDTGELFF.

This chain connects TRBV7-2 to TRBJ1-5; 8 positions match TRBD1. The CDR3 consists of 19 residues. The V segment lost 0 bases and the J segment 2 bases; nucleotides outside the gene matches: 12. CDR1 and CDR2 (germline): SGHTA, FQGNSA. CDR3 loop: CASSLASLTGAFRNQPQHF. CDR3 bases: TGTGCCAGCAGCTTAGCAAGCTTGACAGGGGCTTTCCGCAATCAGCCCCAGCATTTT.

The chain uses TRBV24-1 and TRBJ2-5; 7 bases align to TRBD2. From germline, CDR1 is KGHDR and CDR2 SFDVKD. V dropped 5 bases and J dropped 5; count of bases not matched to a gene: 10. The CDR3 has 15 amino acids. DNA for the CDR3: TGTGCCACCAGTGCTGGGGGGGTTCCGGGGGAGACCCAGTACTTC. It specifies CATSAGGVPGETQYF.

This chain uses TRBV18 with TRBJ2-2, with a possible D match to TRBD1 (5 bases). The CDR3 covers 13 residues. CDR1 KGHSH and CDR2 LQKENI come from the germline V gene. The germline V and J ends were trimmed by 5 bases and 1 base, with 5 bases remaining between them. In DNA, the CDR3 is TGTGCCAGCTCAAGGGGGAACACCGGGGAGCTGTTTTTT. Amino acid sequence: CASSRGNTGELFF.

The DNA of the CDR3 is TGTGCCAGCAGCTTAATACGCGGGGGGGCAGAAAACATTCAGTACTTC. Residues: CASSLIRGGAENIQYF. This chain connects TRBV11-2 to TRBJ2-4; 9 bases agree with TRBD2. This CDR3 region has 16 residues. CDR1 SGHAT and CDR2 FQNNGV come from the germline V gene. Trimming took 2 bases from V and 5 from J; bases not matched to a gene: 7.

V usage is TRBV11-2 and J usage is TRBJ2-5, with TRBD2 matching 16 bases. CDR3 length: 18 amino acids. The junction had 7 bases not matched to a gene; V was cut back by 4 bases and J by 2 bases. Germline CDR1 is SGHAT and CDR2 is FQNNGV. As DNA, the CDR3 is TGTGCCAGCAGCTCGGGACTAGCGGGGGGGCGAAGTCAAGAGACCCAGTACTTC. Translating it yields CASSSGLAGGRSQETQYF. Combining the CDR3 with reference TRBV11-2 and TRBJ2-5 gives the whole variable domain EAGVAQSPRYKIIEKRQSVAFWCNPISGHATLYWYQQILGQGPKLLIQFQNNGVVDDSQLPKDRFSAERLKGVDSTLKIQPAKLEDSAVYLCASSSGLAGGRSQETQYFGPGTRLLVL.

J is TRBJ2-5 and V is TRBV3-1 (or the pseudogene TRBV3-2); 10 positions match TRBD1. The CDR3 runs 15 residues. With 4 bases clipped from V and 4 bases from J, the junction kept 6 bases outside the gene matches. Germline loops: CDR1 LGHDT, CDR2 YNNKEL (reference sequence). As DNA, the CDR3 is TGTGCCAGCAGCCTCCCGGACAGGGGGGCAGAGACCCAGTACTTC. The encoded protein is CASSLPDRGAETQYF.

This sequence joins TRBV10-1 and TRBJ2-3; D gene unclear. Looked up from germline, CDR1 is WNHNN and CDR2 is SYGVQD (reference sequence). Trimming removed 5 bases from V and 2 bases from J, with 8 bases in between. CDR3 length: 13 residues. CDR3 bases: TGCGCCAGCAGTCCGCAACACACAGATACGCAGTATTTT. It specifies CASSPQHTDTQYF.

The chain links TRBV20-1 to TRBJ1-2; D gene ambiguous. Trimming removed 5 bases at V and 4 bases at J, with 23 bases between. Germline V gene sequence: CDR1 DFQATT, CDR2 SNEGSKA (reference sequence). The CDR3 runs 16 residues. This CDR3 is CSARGETKDGSYGYTF. DNA for the CDR3: TGCAGTGCTCGTGGGGAGACCAAAGACGGAAGCTATGGCTACACCTTC.

This chain connects TRBV18 to TRBJ2-3, with TRBD2 matching 7 bases. The germline V gene encodes CDR1 KGHSH and CDR2 LQKENI. CDR3 length equals 18 residues. Trimming removed 4 bases from V and 8 bases from J; junction bases left unmatched: 21. This CDR3 is CASSLGPTSTSALSTQYF. As DNA, the CDR3 is TGTGCCAGCTCACTCGGGCCGACCTCCACTAGCGCCCTAAGTACGCAGTATTTT.

The chain uses TRBV29-1 and TRBJ2-2; D remains unclear. The V gene's germline CDR1 is SQVTM and CDR2 ANQGSEA. The CDR3 runs 15 residues. Deletions cut 5 bases from V and 0 bases from J, with 13 bases between. CDR3: CSVYVPVPNTGELFF. For the CDR3, the DNA is TGCAGCGTTTATGTGCCGGTTCCGAACACCGGGGAGCTGTTTTTT.

This CDR3 is CASRITLAESSGANVLTF. In DNA, the CDR3 is TGTGCCAGCAGAATTACGTTGGCGGAGAGCTCTGGGGCCAACGTCCTGACTTTC. V and J are TRBV7-2 and TRBJ2-6; D unresolved. This CDR3 has 18 residues. CDR1 is SGHTA and CDR2 is FQGNSA in the germline V gene. V was pared by 6 bases and J by 0 bases, with 18 bases between.

The rearrangement uses TRBV5-1 and TRBJ2-2; a possible D gene is TRBD1 (5 bases). Germline V gene sequence: CDR1 SGHRS, CDR2 YFSETQ. With 4 bases removed from V and 5 bases from J, the gap between germline ends came to 12 bases. There are 14 residues in the CDR3. CDR3 sequence: CASSPKSGTGELFF. CDR3 DNA: TGCGCCAGCAGCCCGAAGTCAGGGACCGGGGAGCTGTTTTTT.

CDR3 nucleotides: TGTGCCAGCAGCTTCCGGGACAGTGTCTATGGCTACACCTTC. This codes for CASSFRDSVYGYTF. The V gene is TRBV7-9, the J gene TRBJ1-2; TRBD1 agrees at 7 bases. Germline CDR1 is SEHNR and CDR2 is FQNEAQ (reference sequence). This CDR3 is 14 amino acids long. V lost 3 bases and J lost 4; bases outside the gene matches: 5. Combining the CDR3 with reference TRBV7-9 and TRBJ1-2 gives the whole variable domain DTGVSQNPRHKITKRGQNVTFRCDPISEHNRLYWYRQTLGQGPEFLTYFQNEAQLEKSRLLSDRFSAERPKGSFSTLEIQRTEQGDSAMYLCASSFRDSVYGYTFGSGTRLTVV.

V usage is TRBV7-9 and J usage is TRBJ2-2; D unclear. The V gene's germline CDR1 is SEHNR and CDR2 FQNEAQ (reference sequence). The ends were cut back, 6 bases at V and 0 bases at J, with 11 bases in the middle. The CDR3 length is 15 residues. CDR3 region: CASRPYSANTGELFF. CDR3 sequence (DNA): TGTGCCAGCAGACCATACAGTGCGAACACCGGGGAGCTGTTTTTT.

The rearrangement joins TRBV4-3 to TRBJ1-1; D might be TRBD1 (5 bases). Per germline, CDR1 LGHNA and CDR2 YSLEER. V shed 0 bases and J shed 4 bases, with 6 bases lying between them. The CDR3 covers 13 residues. The CDR3 loop reads CASSQDRGTEAFF. DNA for the CDR3: TGCGCCAGCAGCCAAGATAGGGGCACTGAAGCTTTCTTT.

The rearrangement uses TRBV7-3 and TRBJ1-1; 9 positions agree with TRBD1. V lost 5 bases, J lost 5 bases, and 3 bases stayed unmatched. This CDR3 has 13 residues. Germline values: CDR1 SGHTA, CDR2 FQGTGA. The CDR3 protein is CASSHDRGTEAFF. The CDR3 region has the DNA TGTGCCAGCAGCCATGACAGGGGGACTGAAGCTTTCTTT.